The 13 T cell receptor beta chains in this list originate from one sample, sequenced in a study of lymphopenia after photon versus proton radiotherapy (dated by TCRdb to about 2019). The library was made by the immunoSEQ multiplex PCR assay. This is the immuneACCESS table as TCRdb keeps it, with only in-frame sequences that have V and J called. A part of the clones is gone; compared with another copy, unresolved V genes explain less than half, and the rest is unexplained. The sample includes about 22,000 clones, with around 88% observed a single time. Together, the top ten hold around 10% of the sample. The sequencing here drew on peripheral blood, taken from a patient treated with proton-based radiotherapy. The receptors stem from a man aged 80 or over with esophageal cancer.

The chain uses TRBV7-2 and TRBJ2-2; TRBD1 might be the D (5 bases). V was cut by 1 base and J by 0 bases, with 9 bases left in between. CDR3 length: 16 residues. Germline V gives CDR1 SGHTA, CDR2 FQGNSA. The CDR3 nucleotides read TGTGCCAGCAGCTTAGAGGCAGGGTCGAACACCGGGGAGCTGTTTTTT. This sequence encodes CASSLEAGSNTGELFF.

The V gene is TRBV10-3, the J gene TRBJ1-1, with 9 bases identical to TRBD1. Germline assignment: CDR1 ENHRY and CDR2 SYGVKD. Unmatched junction bases numbered 8, after V lost 4 bases and J lost 5 bases. The CDR3 runs to 15 residues. CDR3 loop: CAISGTGGSGTEAFF. DNA for the CDR3: TGTGCCATCAGTGGCACAGGGGGCTCAGGGACTGAAGCTTTCTTT.

The rearrangement uses TRBV6-5 and TRBJ1-5, with D tentatively TRBD1 (5 bases). The germline V and J ends were trimmed by 0 bases and 15 bases, with 15 bases remaining between them. The germline V gene encodes CDR1 MNHEY and CDR2 SVGAGI. This CDR3 region has 13 residues. The CDR3: CASSYSQDKARHF. The CDR3 bases are TGTGCCAGCAGTTACTCGCAGGACAAGGCACGGCATTTT.

The genes are TRBV11-2 and TRBJ2-7, with 7 bases that match TRBD2. Germline V gene data show CDR1 as SGHAT and CDR2 as FQNNGV. The CDR3 covers 15 residues. The V gene end was trimmed by 4 bases and the J gene end by 0 bases; junction bases not matched to a gene: 6. CDR3 bases: TGTGCCAGCAGCTCTCCGAGCGGGACCTCCTACGAGCAGTACTTC. Protein: CASSSPSGTSYEQYF.

The chain links TRBV19 to TRBJ1-5, with TRBD1 matching over 11 bases. The CDR3 has 17 amino acids. J was trimmed by 3 bases and V by 7 bases; bases with no gene match: 11. Germline V lookup: CDR1 LNHDA, CDR2 SQIVND (reference sequence). CDR3 region: CASTGQGAYRINQPQHF. The CDR3 nucleotides read TGTGCCAGTACAGGACAGGGGGCGTATAGAATCAATCAGCCCCAGCATTTT. The full variable domain, in which reference TRBV19 and TRBJ1-5 provide the parts outside the CDR3, is DGGITQSPKYLFRKEGQNVTLSCEQNLNHDAMYWYRQDPGQGLRLIYYSQIVNDFQKGDIAEGYSVSREKKESFPLTVTSAQKNPTAFYLCASTGQGAYRINQPQHFGDGTRLSIL.

The chain is built from TRBV29-1 and TRBJ1-5, with a possible D match to TRBD1 (5 bases). Germline V gene data show CDR1 as SQVTM and CDR2 as ANQGSEA. The CDR3 has 13 amino acids. V was pared by 4 bases and J by 5 bases, with 12 bases between. The CDR3 region is CSVGSGPDQPQHF. CDR3 in DNA: TGCAGCGTTGGGTCGGGGCCCGATCAGCCCCAGCATTTT.

CDR3 amino acids: CASSVLPGSYGYTF. The CDR3 coding sequence is TGTGCCAGCAGCGTCCTCCCAGGGTCCTATGGCTACACCTTC. The J gene is TRBJ1-2, the V gene TRBV9; weak D call: TRBD1 (5 bases). V was pared by 2 bases and J by 4 bases, with 12 bases between. The germline V gene has CDR1 SGDLS and CDR2 YYNGEE. The CDR3 is made up of 14 amino acids.

In its sample, this clone was seen once. This chain connects TRBV30 to TRBJ2-7; 8 nucleotides line up with TRBD1. The CDR3 loop spans 13 amino acids. Germline V CDR1 and CDR2: GTSNPN, SVGIG (reference sequence). V shed 8 bases and J 5 bases; nucleotides not matched to a gene: 11. In nucleotides, the CDR3 is TGTGCCGAAAACAGGGGGACAGAGGACGAGCAGTACTTC. The encoded protein is CAENRGTEDEQYF.

The chain carries TRBV19 and TRBJ1-1, with D perhaps matching TRBD1 (5 bases). Trimming pared 3 bases from V and 7 bases from J, leaving 12 bases between. The CDR3 is made up of 13 amino acids. Germline V CDR1 and CDR2: LNHDA, SQIVND (reference sequence). This chain's CDR3 is CASSIYRPHEAFF. The DNA of the CDR3 is TGTGCCAGTAGTATCTACAGGCCGCATGAAGCTTTCTTT.

This chain links TRBV10-3 with TRBJ2-2; TRBD2 matches at 14 bases. V lost 4 bases and J lost 6; bases outside the gene matches: 1. Germline V CDR1 and CDR2: ENHRY, SYGVKD. This CDR3 comprises 15 residues. The CDR3 region has the DNA TGTGCCATCAGTGGGGGACTAGCGGGAGCCGGGGAGCTGTTTTTT. This gives the protein CAISGGLAGAGELFF.

This chain links TRBV6-1 with TRBJ1-5; tentatively, D is TRBD1 (5 bases). The CDR3 contains 13 residues. Germline CDR1 reads MNHNS; CDR2 reads SASEGT. V lost 10 bases, J lost 3 bases, and 13 bases lay in between. CDR3 amino acids: CATAQGNNQPQHF. The CDR3 bases are TGTGCCACCGCTCAGGGAAACAATCAGCCCCAGCATTTT.

The V gene is TRBV12-5, the J gene TRBJ2-2, with D perhaps matching TRBD2 (5 bases). Trimming took off 6 bases at V and 3 bases at J, with 14 bases between the two ends. CDR1 and CDR2 (germline): LGHNT, FRNRAP. The CDR3 is 15 amino acids. CDR3 protein: CASGQVRVYTGELFF. The DNA of the CDR3 is TGTGCTAGTGGGCAAGTGAGGGTGTACACCGGGGAGCTGTTTTTT. The full variable domain, rest sourced from reference TRBV12-5 and TRBJ2-2, is DARVTQTPRHKVTEMGQEVTMRCQPILGHNTVFWYRQTMMQGLELLAYFRNRAPLDDSGMPKDRFSAEMPDATLATLKIQPSEPRDSAVYFCASGQVRVYTGELFFGEGSRLTVL.

The table lists this clone with a few counts. This sequence joins TRBV4-3 and TRBJ2-5; 8 bases line up with TRBD1. Germline trimming cut 0 bases from V and 6 bases from J; bases unmatched to any gene: 3. The length of the CDR3 is 14 residues. Germline CDR1 and CDR2: LGHNA and YSLEER. The CDR3 DNA reads TGCGCCAGCAGCCAAGATCGGACAGGGCAGACCCAGTACTTC. Translated: CASSQDRTGQTQYF.